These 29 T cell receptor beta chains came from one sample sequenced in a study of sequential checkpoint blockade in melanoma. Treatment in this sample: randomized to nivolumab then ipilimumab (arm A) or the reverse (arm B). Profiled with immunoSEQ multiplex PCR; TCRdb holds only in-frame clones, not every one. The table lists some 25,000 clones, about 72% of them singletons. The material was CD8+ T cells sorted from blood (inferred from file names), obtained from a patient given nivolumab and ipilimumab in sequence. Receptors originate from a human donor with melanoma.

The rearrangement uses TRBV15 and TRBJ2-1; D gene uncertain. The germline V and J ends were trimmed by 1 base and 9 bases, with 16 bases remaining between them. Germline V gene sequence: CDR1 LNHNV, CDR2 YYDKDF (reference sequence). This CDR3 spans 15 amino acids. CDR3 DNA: TGTGCCACCAGCAGAGTTCCGCAGGATCTACGTGAGCAGTTCTTC. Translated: CATSRVPQDLREQFF.

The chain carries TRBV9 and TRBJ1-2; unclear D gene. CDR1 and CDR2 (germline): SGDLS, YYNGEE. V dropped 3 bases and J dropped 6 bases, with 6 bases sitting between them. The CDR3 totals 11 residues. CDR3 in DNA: TGTGCCAGCAGCGGAGGGAATGGCTACACCTTC. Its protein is CASSGGNGYTF.

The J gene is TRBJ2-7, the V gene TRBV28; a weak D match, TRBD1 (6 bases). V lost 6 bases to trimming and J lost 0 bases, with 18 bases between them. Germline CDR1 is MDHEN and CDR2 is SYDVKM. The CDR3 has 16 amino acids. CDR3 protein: CASSPRVRGTSYEQYF. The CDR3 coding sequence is TGTGCCAGCAGCCCCCGTGTAAGGGGGACCTCCTACGAGCAGTACTTC.

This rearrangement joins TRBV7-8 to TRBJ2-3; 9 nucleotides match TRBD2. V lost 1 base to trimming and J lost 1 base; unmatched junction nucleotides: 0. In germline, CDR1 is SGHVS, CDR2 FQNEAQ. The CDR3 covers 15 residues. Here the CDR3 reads CASSLGTSGTDTQYF. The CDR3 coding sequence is TGTGCCAGCAGCTTAGGGACTAGCGGCACAGATACGCAGTATTTT.

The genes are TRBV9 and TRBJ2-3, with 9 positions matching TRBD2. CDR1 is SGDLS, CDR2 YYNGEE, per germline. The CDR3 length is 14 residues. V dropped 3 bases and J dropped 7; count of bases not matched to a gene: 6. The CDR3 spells CASSGLADRHTQYF. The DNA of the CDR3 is TGTGCCAGCAGCGGACTAGCGGATCGACATACGCAGTATTTT.

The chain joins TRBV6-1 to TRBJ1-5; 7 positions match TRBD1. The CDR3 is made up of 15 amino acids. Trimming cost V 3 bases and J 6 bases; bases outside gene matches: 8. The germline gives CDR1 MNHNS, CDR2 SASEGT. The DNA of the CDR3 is TGTGCCAGCAGTGAGTTTGGAGGGGGCGGTCAGCCCCAGCATTTT. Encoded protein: CASSEFGGGGQPQHF.

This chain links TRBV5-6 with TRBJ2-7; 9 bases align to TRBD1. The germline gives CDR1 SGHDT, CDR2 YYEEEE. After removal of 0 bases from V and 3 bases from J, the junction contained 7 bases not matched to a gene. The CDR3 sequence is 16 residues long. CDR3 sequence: CASSLAVWDRDYEQYF. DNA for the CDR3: TGTGCCAGCAGCTTGGCAGTTTGGGACAGGGACTACGAGCAGTACTTC.

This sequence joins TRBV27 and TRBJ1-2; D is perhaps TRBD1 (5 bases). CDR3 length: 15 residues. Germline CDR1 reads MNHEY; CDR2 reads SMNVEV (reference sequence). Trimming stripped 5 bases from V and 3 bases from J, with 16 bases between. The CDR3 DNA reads TGTGCCAGCAGTCCCGCTTTGGGGGACTACTATGGCTACACCTTC. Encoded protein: CASSPALGDYYGYTF.

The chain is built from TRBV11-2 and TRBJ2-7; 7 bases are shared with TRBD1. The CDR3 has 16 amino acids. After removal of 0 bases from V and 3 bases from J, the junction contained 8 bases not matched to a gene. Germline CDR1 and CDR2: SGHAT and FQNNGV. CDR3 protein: CASSLDRAGGVYEQYF. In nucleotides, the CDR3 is TGTGCCAGCAGCTTAGATCGGGCAGGGGGAGTCTACGAGCAGTACTTC.

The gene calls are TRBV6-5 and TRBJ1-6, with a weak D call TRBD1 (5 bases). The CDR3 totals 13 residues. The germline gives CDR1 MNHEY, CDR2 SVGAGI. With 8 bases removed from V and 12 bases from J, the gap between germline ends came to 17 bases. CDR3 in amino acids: CASDWGGREPLHF. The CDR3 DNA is TGTGCCAGCGATTGGGGGGGTAGGGAACCCCTCCACTTT.

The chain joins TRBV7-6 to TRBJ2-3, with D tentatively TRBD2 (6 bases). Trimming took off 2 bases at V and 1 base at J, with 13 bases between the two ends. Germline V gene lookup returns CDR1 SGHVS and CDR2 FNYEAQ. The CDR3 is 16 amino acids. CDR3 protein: CASSLRRGGGTDTQYF. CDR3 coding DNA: TGTGCCAGCAGCTTACGACGGGGAGGAGGCACAGATACGCAGTATTTT.

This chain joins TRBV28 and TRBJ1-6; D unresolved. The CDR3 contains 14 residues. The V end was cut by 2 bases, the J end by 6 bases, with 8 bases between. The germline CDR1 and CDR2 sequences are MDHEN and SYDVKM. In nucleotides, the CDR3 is TGTGCCAGCAGTTTAGAGACTTCTAATTCACCCCTCCACTTT. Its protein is CASSLETSNSPLHF.

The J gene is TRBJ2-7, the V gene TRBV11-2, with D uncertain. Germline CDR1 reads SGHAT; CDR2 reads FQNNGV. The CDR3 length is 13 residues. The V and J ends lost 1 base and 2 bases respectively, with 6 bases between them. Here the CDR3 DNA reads TGTGCCAGCAGCTTAGGGAGCACCTACGAGCAGTACTTC. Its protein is CASSLGSTYEQYF.

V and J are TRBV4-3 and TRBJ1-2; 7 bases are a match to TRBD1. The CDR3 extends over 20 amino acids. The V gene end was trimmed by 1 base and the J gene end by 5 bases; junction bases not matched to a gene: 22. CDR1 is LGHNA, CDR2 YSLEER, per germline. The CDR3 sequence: CASSQAPHHDRAGSVYGYTF. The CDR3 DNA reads TGCGCCAGCAGCCAAGCTCCCCACCATGACAGGGCCGGGAGCGTTTATGGCTACACCTTC.

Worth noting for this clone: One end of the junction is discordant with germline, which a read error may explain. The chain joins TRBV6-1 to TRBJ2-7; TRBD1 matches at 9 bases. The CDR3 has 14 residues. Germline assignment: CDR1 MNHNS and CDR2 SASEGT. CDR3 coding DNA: TGTACCAGCAGCGTGACAGGGGGTACCTACGAGCAGTACTTC. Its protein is CTSSVTGGTYEQYF.

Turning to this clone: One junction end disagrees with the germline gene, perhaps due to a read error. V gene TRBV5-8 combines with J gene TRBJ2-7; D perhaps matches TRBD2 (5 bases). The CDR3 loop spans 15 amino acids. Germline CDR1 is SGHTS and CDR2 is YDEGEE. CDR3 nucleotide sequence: TGCGCCAGCAGCCCGGAGCGGTCTACGTCCTACGAGCAGTACTTC. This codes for CASSPERSTSYEQYF.

CDR3 DNA: TGTGCCAGTAGTATCCGGGATACCGGGGAGCTGTTTTTT. Residues: CASSIRDTGELFF. The gene calls are TRBV19 and TRBJ2-2, with D perhaps TRBD2 (5 bases). The CDR3 extends over 13 amino acids. Trimming removed 3 bases from V and 5 bases from J, with 7 bases in between. Germline CDR1 is LNHDA and CDR2 is SQIVND (reference sequence).

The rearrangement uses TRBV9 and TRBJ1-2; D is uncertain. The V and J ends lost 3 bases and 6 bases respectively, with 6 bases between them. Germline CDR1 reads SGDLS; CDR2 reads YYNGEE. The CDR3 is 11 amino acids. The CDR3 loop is CASSDKNGYTF. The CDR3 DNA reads TGTGCCAGCAGCGACAAAAATGGCTACACCTTC.

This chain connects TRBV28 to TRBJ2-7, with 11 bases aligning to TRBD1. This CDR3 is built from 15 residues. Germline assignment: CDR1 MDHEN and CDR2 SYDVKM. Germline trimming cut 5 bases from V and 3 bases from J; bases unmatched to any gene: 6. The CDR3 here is CASSVGTGGLYEQYF. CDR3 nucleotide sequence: TGTGCCAGCAGTGTCGGGACAGGGGGGCTCTACGAGCAGTACTTC.

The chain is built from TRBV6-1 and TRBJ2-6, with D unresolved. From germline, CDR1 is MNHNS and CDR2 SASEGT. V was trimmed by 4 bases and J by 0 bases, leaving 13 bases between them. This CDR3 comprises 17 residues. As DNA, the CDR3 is TGTGCCAGCAGTGGGCTCGGAGAATTCTCTGGGGCCAACGTCCTGACTTTC. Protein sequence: CASSGLGEFSGANVLTF.

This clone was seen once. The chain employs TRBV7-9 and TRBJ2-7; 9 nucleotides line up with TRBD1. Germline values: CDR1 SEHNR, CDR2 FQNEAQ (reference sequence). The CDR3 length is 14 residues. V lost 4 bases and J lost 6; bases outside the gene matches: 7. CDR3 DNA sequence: TGTGCCAGCAGCTCCGGGACAGGGTGGGGCGAGCAGTACTTC. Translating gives CASSSGTGWGEQYF.

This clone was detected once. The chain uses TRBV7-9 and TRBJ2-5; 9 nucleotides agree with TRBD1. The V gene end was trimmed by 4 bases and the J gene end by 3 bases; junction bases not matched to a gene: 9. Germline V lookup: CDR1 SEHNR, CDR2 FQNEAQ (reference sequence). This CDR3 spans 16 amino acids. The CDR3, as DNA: TGTGCCAGCAGCTCAAGGACAGGGGTGGAGGAAGAGACCCAGTACTTC. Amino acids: CASSSRTGVEEETQYF.

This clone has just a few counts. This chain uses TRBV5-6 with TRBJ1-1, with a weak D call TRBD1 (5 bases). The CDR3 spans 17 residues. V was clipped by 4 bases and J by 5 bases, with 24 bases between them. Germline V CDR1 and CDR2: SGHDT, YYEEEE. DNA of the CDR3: TGTGCCAGCAGCCCGACCGGGACCTGGGGAGGAGGGACTGAAGCTTTCTTT. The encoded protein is CASSPTGTWGGGTEAFF.

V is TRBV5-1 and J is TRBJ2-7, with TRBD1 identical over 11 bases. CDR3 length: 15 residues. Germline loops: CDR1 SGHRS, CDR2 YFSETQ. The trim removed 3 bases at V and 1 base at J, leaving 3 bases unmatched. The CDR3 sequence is CASSYGQGASYEQYF. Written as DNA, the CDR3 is TGCGCCAGCAGCTACGGACAGGGGGCTTCCTACGAGCAGTACTTC.

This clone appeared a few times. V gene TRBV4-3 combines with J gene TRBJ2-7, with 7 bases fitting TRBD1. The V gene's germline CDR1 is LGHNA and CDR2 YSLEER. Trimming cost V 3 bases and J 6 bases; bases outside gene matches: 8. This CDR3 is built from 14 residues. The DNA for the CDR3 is TGCGCCAGCAGCCACGCGGACAGGCCGCGCGAGCAGTACTTC. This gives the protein CASSHADRPREQYF.

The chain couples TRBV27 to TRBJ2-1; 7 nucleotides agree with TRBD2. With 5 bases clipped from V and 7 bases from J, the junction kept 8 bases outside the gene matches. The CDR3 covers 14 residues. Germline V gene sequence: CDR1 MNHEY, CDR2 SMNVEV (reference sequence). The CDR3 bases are TGTGCCAGCAGTGGAGCGGGGTCAAGGAATGAGCAGTTCTTC. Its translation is CASSGAGSRNEQFF.

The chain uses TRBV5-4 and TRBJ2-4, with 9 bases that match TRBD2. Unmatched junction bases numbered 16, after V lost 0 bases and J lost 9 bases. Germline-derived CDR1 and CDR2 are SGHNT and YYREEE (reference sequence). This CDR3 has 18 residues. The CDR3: CASSLDAAGGTKGGIQYF. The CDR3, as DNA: TGTGCCAGCAGCTTGGATGCGGCGGGGGGGACAAAAGGGGGCATTCAGTACTTC.

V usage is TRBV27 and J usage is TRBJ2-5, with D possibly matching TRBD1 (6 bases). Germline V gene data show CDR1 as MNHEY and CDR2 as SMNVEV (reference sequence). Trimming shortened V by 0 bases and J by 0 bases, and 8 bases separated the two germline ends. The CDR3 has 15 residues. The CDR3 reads CASSLSRGYQETQYF. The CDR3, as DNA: TGTGCCAGCAGTTTATCTAGGGGGTACCAAGAGACCCAGTACTTC.

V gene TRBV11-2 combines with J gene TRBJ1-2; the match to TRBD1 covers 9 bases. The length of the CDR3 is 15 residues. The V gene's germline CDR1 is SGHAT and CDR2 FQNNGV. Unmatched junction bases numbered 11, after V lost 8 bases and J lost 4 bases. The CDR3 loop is CASHDDRGIPYGYTF. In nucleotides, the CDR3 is TGTGCCAGCCACGATGACAGGGGGATCCCCTATGGCTACACCTTC.